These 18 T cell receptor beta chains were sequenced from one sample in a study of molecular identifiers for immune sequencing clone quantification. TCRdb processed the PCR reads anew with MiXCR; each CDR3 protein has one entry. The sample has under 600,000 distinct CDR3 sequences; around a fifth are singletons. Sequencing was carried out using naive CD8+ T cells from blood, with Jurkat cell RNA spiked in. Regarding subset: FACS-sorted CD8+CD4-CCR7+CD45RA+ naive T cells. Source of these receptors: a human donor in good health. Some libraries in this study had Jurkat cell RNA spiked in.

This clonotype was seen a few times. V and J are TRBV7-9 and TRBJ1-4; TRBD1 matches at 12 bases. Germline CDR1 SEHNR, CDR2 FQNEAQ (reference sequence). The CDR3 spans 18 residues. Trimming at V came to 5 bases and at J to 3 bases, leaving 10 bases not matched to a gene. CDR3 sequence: CASSDLPGQGAANEKLFF. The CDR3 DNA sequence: TGTGCCAGCAGCGACTTACCGGGACAGGGGGCCGCTAATGAAAAACTGTTTTTT.

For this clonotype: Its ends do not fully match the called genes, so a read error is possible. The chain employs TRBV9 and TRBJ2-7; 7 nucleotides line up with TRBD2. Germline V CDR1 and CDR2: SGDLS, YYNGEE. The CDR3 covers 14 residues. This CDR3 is CASSKRDGPYGQCF. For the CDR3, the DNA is TGTGCCAGCAGCAAGCGGGACGGACCCTACGGGCAGTGCTTC.

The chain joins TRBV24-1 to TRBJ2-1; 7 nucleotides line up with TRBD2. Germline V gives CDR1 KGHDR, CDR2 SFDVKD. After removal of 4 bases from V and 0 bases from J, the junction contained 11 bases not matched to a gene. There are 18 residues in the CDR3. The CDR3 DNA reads TGTGCCACCAGTGAACAGACTAGCCGCAGGAACTCCTACAATGAGCAGTTCTTC. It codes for CATSEQTSRRNSYNEQFF.

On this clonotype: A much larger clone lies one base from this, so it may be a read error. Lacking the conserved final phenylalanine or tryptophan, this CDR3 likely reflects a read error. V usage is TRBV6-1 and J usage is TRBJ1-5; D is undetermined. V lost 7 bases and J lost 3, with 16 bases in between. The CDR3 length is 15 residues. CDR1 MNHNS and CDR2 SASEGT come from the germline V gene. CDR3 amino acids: CASTHSGFFNQPQHL. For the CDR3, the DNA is TGTGCCAGCACCCACTCCGGGTTCTTCAATCAGCCCCAGCATCTT.

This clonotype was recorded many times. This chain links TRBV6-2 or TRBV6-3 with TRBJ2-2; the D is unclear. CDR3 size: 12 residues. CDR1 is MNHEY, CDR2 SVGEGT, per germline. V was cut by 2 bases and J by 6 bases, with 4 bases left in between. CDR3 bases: TGTGCCAGCAGTTACGGCCCCGGGGAGCTGTTTTTT. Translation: CASSYGPGELFF.

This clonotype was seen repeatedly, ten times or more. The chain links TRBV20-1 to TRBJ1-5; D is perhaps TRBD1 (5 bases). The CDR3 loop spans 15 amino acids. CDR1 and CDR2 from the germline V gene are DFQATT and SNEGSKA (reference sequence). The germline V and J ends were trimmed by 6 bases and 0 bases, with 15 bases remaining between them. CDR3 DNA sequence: TGCAGTGCCCTAGTCAACAGGAATAGCAATCAGCCCCAGCATTTT. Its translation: CSALVNRNSNQPQHF.

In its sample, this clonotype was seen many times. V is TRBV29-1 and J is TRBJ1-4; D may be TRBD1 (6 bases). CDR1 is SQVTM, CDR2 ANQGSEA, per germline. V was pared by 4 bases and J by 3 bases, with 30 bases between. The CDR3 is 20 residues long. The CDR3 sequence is CSVVNKPGQAHYLANEKLFF. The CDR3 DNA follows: TGCAGCGTTGTAAATAAACCGGGACAAGCACACTATTTAGCTAATGAAAAACTGTTTTTT. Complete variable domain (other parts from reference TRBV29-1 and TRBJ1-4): SAVISQKPSRDICQRGTSLTIQCQVDSQVTMMFWYRQQPGQSLTLIATANQGSEATYESGFVIDKFPISRPNLTFSTLTVSNMSPEDSSIYLCSVVNKPGQAHYLANEKLFFGSGTQLSVL.

CDR3 region: CASSLLSSYEQYF. CDR3 DNA: TGTGCCAGCAGTTTGTTGAGCTCCTACGAGCAGTACTTC. The genes are TRBV6-2 or TRBV6-3 and TRBJ2-7; D gene ambiguous. CDR1 is MNHEY, CDR2 SVGEGT, per germline. V was cut by 4 bases and J by 0 bases, with 7 bases left in between. CDR3 length equals 13 residues.

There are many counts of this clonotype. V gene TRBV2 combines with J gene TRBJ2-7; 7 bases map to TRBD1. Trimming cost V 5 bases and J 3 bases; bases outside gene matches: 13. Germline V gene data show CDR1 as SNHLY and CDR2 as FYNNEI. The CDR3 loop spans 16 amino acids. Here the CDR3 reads CASSLGRQGPNYEQYF. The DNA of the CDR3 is TGTGCCAGCAGTCTGGGACGACAGGGCCCAAACTACGAGCAGTACTTC.

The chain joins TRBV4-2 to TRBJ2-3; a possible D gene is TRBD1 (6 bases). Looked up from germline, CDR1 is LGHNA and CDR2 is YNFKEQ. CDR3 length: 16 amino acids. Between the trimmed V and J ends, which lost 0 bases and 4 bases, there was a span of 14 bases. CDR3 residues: CASSQDYRAFADTQYF. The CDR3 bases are TGTGCCAGCAGCCAAGACTACAGGGCTTTCGCAGATACGCAGTATTTT.

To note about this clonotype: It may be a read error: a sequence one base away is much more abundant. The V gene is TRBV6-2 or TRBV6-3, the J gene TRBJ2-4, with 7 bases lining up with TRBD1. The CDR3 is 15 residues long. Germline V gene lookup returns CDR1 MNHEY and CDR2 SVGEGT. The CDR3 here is CASSSGTAIWNTQYF. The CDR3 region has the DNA TGTGCCAGCAGCTCCGGGACAGCCATCTGGAACACTCAGTACTTC.

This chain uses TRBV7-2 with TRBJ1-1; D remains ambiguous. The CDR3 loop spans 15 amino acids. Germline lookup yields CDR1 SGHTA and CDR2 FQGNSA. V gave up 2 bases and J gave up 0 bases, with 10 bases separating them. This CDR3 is CASSLLAQMNTEAFF. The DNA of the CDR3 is TGTGCCAGCAGCTTATTGGCACAGATGAACACTGAAGCTTTCTTT.

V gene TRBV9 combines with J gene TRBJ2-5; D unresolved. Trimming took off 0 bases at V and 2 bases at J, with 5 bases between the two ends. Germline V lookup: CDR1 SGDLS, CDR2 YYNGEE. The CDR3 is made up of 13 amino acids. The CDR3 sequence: CASSVETQETQYF. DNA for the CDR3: TGTGCCAGCAGCGTAGAGACACAAGAGACCCAGTACTTC.

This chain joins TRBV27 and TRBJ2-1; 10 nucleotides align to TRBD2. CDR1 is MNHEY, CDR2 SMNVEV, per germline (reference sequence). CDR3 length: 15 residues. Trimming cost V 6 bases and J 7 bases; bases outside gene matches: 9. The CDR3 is CASSITGLAINEQFF. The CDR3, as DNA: TGTGCCAGCAGCATCACGGGACTAGCGATTAATGAGCAGTTCTTC.

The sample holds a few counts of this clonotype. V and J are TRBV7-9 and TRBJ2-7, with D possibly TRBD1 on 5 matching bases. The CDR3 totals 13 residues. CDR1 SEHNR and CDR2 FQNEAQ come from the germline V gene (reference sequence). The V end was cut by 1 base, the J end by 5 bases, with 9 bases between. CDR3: CASSLGGWNEQYF. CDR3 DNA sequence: TGTGCCAGCAGCTTAGGGGGCTGGAACGAGCAGTACTTC.

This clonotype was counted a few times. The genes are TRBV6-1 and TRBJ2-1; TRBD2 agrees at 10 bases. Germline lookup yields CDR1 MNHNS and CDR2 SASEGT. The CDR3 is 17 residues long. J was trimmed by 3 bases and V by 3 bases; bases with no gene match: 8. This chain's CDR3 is CASSDYLTSGVYNEQFF. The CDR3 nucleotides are TGTGCCAGCAGTGACTACCTTACTAGCGGGGTCTACAATGAGCAGTTCTTC.

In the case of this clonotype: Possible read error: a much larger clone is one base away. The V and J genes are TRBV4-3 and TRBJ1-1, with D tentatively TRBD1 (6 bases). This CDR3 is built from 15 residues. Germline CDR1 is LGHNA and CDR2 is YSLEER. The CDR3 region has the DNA TGCGCCGGCAGCCAGGGGATGGGATTATTCACTGAAGCTTTCTTT. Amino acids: CAGSQGMGLFTEAFF.

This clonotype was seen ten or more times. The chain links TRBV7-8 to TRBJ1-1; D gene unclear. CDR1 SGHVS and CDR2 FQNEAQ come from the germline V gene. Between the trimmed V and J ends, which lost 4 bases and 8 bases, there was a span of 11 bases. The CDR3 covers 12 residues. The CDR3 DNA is TGTGCCAGCAGCTCCGGGTCGCCGGAAGCTTTCTTT. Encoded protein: CASSSGSPEAFF.